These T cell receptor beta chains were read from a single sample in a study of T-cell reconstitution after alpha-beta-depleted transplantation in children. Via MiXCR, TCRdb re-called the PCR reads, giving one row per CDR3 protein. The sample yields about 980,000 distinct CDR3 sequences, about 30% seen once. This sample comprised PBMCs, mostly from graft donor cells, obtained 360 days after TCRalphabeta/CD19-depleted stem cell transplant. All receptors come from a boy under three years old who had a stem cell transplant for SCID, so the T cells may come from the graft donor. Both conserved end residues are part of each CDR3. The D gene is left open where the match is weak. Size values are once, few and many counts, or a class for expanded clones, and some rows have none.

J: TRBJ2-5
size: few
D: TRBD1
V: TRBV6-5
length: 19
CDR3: CASSYSSGTGRGILETQYF
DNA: TGTGCCAGCAGTTACTCGTCCGGGACAGGGAGAGGAATATTGGAGACCCAGTACTTC

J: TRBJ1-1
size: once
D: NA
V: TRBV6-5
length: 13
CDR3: CASSLGTLSEAFF
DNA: TGTGCCAGCAGTTTAGGGACACTCTCTGAAGCTTTCTTT

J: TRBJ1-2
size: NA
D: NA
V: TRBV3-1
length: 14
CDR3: CASSQGRSYYGYTF
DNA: TGTGCCAGCAGCCAAGGTCGGTCTTACTATGGCTACACCTTC

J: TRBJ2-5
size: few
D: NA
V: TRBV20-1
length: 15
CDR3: CSAAALRGEQETQYF
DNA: TGCAGTGCCGCTGCTCTACGAGGGGAACAAGAGACCCAGTACTTC

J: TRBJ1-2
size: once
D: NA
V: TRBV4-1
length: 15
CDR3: CASSQVGGFNYGYTF
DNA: TGCGCCAGCAGCCAAGTGGGAGGGTTTAACTATGGCTACACCTTC

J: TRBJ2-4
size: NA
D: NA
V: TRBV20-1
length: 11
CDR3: CSAREENIQYF
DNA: TGCAGTGCTAGAGAGGAAAACATTCAGTACTTC

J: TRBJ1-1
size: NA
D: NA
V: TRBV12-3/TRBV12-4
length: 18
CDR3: CASSLNYGPWGSGTEAFF
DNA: TGTGCCAGCAGTTTAAACTACGGGCCTTGGGGTTCGGGGACTGAAGCTTTCTTT

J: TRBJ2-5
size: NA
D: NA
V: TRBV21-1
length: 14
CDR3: CASSDPGQQETQYF
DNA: TGTGCCAGCAGCGACCCGGGACAGCAAGAGACCCAGTACTTC

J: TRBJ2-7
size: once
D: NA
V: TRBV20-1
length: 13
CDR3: CSAAGRNSREQYF
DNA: TGCAGTGCTGCTGGCAGGAACTCCCGCGAGCAGTACTTC

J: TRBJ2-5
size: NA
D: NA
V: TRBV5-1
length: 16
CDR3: CASSLGPGGGRETQYF
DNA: TGCGCCAGCAGCTTGGGCCCAGGTGGGGGACGGGAGACCCAGTACTTC

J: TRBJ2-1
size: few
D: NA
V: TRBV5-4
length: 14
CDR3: CASSPPDLHNEQFF
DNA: TGTGCCAGCAGCCCCCCGGACCTTCACAATGAGCAGTTCTTC

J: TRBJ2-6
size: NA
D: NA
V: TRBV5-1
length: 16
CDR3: CASSFSFRSGANVLTF
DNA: TGCGCCAGCAGCTTTAGTTTCCGCTCTGGGGCCAACGTCCTGACTTTC

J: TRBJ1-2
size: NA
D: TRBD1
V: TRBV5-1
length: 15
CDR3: CASRLPGTGSYGYTF
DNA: TGCGCCAGCCGGCTTCCCGGGACAGGGTCTTATGGCTACACCTTC

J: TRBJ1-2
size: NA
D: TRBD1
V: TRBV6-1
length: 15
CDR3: CASRPNGQGARGYTF
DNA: TGTGCCAGCAGACCAAATGGACAGGGGGCGCGAGGCTACACCTTC

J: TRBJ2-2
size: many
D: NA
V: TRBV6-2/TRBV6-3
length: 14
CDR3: CASSRNFPGGELFF
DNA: TGTGCCAGCAGTCGGAACTTTCCAGGCGGGGAGCTGTTTTTT

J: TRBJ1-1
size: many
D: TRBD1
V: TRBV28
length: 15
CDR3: CASSFTPDRELEAFF
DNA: TGTGCCAGCAGTTTCACTCCCGACAGGGAGCTTGAAGCTTTCTTT

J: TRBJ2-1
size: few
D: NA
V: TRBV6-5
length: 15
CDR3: CASSYFQDTYNEQFF
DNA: TGTGCCAGCAGTTACTTCCAAGACACCTACAATGAGCAGTTCTTC

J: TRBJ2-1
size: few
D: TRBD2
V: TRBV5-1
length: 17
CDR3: CASSPIAGGPRYNEQFF
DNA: TGCGCCAGCAGCCCCATAGCGGGGGGGCCCCGGTACAATGAGCAGTTCTTC

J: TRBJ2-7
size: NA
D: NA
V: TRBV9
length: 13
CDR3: CASSPEGSYEQYF
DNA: TGTGCCAGCAGCCCGGAGGGCTCCTACGAGCAGTACTTC

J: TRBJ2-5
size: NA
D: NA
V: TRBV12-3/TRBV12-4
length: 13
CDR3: CASSLSLQETQYF
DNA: TGTGCCAGCAGTTTGTCACTCCAAGAGACCCAGTACTTC

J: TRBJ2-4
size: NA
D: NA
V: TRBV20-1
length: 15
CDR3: CSVSRGVGAPDIQYF
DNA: TGCAGTGTCAGCAGGGGGGTCGGGGCGCCGGACATTCAGTACTTC

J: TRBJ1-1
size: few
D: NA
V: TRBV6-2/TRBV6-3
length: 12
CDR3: CASSYPLGEAFF
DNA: TGTGCCAGCAGTTACCCTTTGGGTGAAGCTTTCTTT

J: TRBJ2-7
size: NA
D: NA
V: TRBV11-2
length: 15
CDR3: CASSSLSTVTYEQYF
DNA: TGTGCCAGCAGCTCCCTCTCGACAGTCACCTACGAGCAGTACTTC

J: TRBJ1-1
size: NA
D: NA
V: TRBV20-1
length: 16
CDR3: CSARDLWQWGNTEAFF
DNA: TGCAGTGCTAGAGATCTATGGCAGTGGGGGAACACTGAAGCTTTCTTT

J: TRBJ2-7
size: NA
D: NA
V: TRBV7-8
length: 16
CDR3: CASSTVRARGLYEQYF
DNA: TGTGCCAGCAGCACAGTGAGGGCACGGGGCCTTTACGAGCAGTACTTC

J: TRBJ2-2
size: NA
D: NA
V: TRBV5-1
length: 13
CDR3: CASRSTNTGELFF
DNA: TGCGCCAGCAGATCGACGAACACCGGGGAGCTGTTTTTT

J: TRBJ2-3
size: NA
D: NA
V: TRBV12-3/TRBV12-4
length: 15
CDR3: CASSLGVTSTDTQYF
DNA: TGTGCCAGCAGTTTAGGCGTCACTAGCACAGATACGCAGTATTTT

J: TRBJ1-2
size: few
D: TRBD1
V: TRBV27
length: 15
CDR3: CASSFSEAGGGGYTF
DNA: TGTGCCAGCAGCTTCAGTGAGGCAGGGGGGGGTGGCTACACCTTC

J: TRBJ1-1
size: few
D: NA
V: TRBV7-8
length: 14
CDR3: CASSLAIGGTEAFF
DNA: TGTGCCAGCAGCTTAGCGATAGGGGGCACTGAAGCTTTCTTT

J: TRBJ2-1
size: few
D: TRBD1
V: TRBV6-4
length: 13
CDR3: CASSVQGEQEQFF
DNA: TGTGCCAGCAGTGTCCAGGGGGAGCAAGAGCAGTTCTTC

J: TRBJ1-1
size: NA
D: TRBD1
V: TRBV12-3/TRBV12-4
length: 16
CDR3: CASSLRTGNKDTEAFF
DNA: TGTGCCAGCAGCCTCCGGACAGGGAACAAGGACACTGAAGCTTTCTTT

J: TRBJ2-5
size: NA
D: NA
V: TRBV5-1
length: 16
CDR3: CASSLRGDVRQETQYF
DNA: TGCGCCAGCAGCTTGAGGGGGGACGTCCGCCAAGAGACCCAGTACTTC

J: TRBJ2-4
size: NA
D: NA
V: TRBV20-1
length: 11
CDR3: CSAGPRDTEYF
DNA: TGCAGTGCTGGACCCCGGGACACCGAGTACTTC

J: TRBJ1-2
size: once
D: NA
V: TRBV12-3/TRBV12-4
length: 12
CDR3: CASSNTGVGYTF
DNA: TGTGCCAGCAGCAACACAGGAGTAGGCTACACCTTC

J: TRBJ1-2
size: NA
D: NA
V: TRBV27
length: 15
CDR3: CASSSYRAETDGYTF
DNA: TGTGCCAGCAGTTCATACAGGGCTGAGACGGATGGCTACACCTTC

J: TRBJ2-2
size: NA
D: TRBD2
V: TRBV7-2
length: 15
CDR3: CASSRDYQNTGELFF
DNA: TGTGCCAGCAGCAGGGACTACCAGAACACCGGGGAGCTGTTTTTT

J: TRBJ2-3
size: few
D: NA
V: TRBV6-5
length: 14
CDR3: CASSSDYPTDTQYF
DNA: TGTGCCAGCAGTTCGGACTACCCCACAGATACGCAGTATTTT

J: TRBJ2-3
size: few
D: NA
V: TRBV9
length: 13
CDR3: CASSVVPADTQYF
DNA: TGTGCCAGCAGCGTAGTCCCAGCAGATACGCAGTATTTT

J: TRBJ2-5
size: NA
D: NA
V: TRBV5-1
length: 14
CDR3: CASSPIAGIETQYF
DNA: TGCGCCAGCAGCCCCATTGCGGGGATCGAGACCCAGTACTTC

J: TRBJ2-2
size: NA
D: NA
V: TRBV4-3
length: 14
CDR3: CASSQVPNTGELFF
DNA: TGCGCCAGCAGCCAAGTACCGAACACCGGGGAGCTGTTTTTT

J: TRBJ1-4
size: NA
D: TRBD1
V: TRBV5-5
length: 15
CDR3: CASSFWTGRDEKLFF
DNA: TGTGCCAGCAGCTTCTGGACAGGGAGGGATGAAAAACTGTTTTTT

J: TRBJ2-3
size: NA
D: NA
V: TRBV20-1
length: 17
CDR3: CSARVGGRKNRTDTQYF
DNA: TGCAGTGCTAGGGTAGGGGGGCGAAAAAACCGCACAGATACGCAGTATTTT

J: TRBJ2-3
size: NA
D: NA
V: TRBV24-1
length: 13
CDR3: CATSDFDSRTQYF
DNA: TGTGCCACCAGTGATTTCGATTCCAGGACGCAGTATTTT

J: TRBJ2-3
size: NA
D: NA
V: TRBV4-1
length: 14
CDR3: CASSQERGSDTQYF
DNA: TGCGCCAGCAGCCAGGAGAGGGGGTCAGATACGCAGTATTTT

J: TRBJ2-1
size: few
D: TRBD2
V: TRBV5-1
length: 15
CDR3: CASRGLAGGPNEQFF
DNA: TGCGCCAGCCGAGGACTAGCGGGGGGGCCCAATGAGCAGTTCTTC

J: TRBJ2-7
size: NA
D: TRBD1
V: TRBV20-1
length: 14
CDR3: CSATDRVRSYEQYF
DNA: TGCAGTGCTACGGACAGGGTGAGATCCTACGAGCAGTACTTC

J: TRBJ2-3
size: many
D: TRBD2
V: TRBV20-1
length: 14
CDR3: CSARVRGSGDTQYF
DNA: TGCAGTGCTAGAGTGCGGGGGTCTGGAGATACGCAGTATTTT

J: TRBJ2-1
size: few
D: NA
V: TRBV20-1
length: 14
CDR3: CSAISGGPYNEQFF
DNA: TGCAGTGCTATCTCCGGTGGCCCCTACAATGAGCAGTTCTTC

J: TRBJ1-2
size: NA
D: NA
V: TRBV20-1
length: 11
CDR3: CSARPKGGYTF
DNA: TGCAGTGCTAGACCTAAAGGGGGCTACACCTTC

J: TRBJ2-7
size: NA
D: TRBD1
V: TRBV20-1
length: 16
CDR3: CSARDITGGPIYEQYF
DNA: TGCAGTGCTAGAGATATTACAGGGGGCCCCATCTACGAGCAGTACTTC

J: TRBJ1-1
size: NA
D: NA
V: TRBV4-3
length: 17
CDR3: CASSQSHLGRGFTEAFF
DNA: TGCGCCAGCAGCCAAAGTCACCTGGGGAGGGGGTTCACTGAAGCTTTCTTT

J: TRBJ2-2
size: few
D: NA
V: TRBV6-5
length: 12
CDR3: CASRGWAGELFF
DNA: TGTGCCAGCAGGGGTTGGGCCGGGGAGCTGTTTTTT

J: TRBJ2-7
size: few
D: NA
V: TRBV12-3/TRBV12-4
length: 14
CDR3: CASSFRVSSYEQYF
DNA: TGTGCCAGCAGTTTCCGCGTAAGCTCCTACGAGCAGTACTTC

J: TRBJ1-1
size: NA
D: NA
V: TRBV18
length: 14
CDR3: CASSPRGVSTEAFF
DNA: TGTGCCAGCTCACCACGTGGAGTCAGCACTGAAGCTTTCTTT

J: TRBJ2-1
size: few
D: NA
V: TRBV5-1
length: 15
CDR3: CASSLARLGYNEQFF
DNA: TGCGCCAGCAGCTTGGCGAGACTCGGTTACAATGAGCAGTTCTTC

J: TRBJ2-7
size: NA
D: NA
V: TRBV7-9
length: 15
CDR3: CASTRRGEVPYEQYF
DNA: TGTGCCAGCACCCGAAGAGGGGAAGTGCCCTACGAGCAGTACTTC

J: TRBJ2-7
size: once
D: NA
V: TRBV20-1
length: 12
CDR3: CSAMIGEVGPYF
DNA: TGCAGTGCTATGATCGGTGAGGTCGGGCCGTACTTC

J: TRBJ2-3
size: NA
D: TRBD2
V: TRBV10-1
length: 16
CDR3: CASSESASGGTDTQYF
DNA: TGCGCCAGCAGTGAGTCGGCTAGCGGGGGCACAGATACGCAGTATTTT

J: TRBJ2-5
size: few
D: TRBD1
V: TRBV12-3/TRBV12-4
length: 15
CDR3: CASSFGAGGGETQYF
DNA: TGTGCCAGCAGTTTCGGGGCAGGGGGCGGAGAGACCCAGTACTTC

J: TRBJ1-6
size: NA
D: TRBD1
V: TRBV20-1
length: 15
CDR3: CSARDRQGRNSPLHF
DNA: TGCAGTGCTAGAGATCGACAGGGACGCAATTCACCCCTCCACTTT